What follows are 3 T cell receptor beta chains derived from one specimen sequenced in a study of blood T cell repertoires in COVID-19. The data were produced by immunoSEQ multiplex PCR, yet TCRdb's version contains in-frame clones alone and is incomplete. Of under 200,000 clones in the sample, roughly 84% were seen once. The specimen was peripheral blood. These receptors originate from a woman aged 80 or over with acute or convalescent COVID-19.

The chain links TRBV7-2 to TRBJ2-7, with D maybe TRBD2 (6 bases). The CDR3 has 17 amino acids. The germline gives CDR1 SGHTA, CDR2 FQGNSA. The ends were cut back, 6 bases at V and 0 bases at J, with 21 bases in the middle. CDR3 amino acids: CASSLNMGLQSSYEQYF. The CDR3 DNA reads TGTGCCAGCAGTTTAAATATGGGACTCCAGAGCTCCTACGAGCAGTACTTC.

The chain joins TRBV9 to TRBJ2-5, with D possibly being TRBD1 (6 bases). V lost 5 bases to trimming and J lost 2 bases, with 10 bases between them. CDR3 length: 13 residues. Per germline, CDR1 SGDLS and CDR2 YYNGEE. In nucleotides, the CDR3 is TGTGCCAGCAGTGCAGGGGTTCAAGAGACCCAGTACTTC. It codes for CASSAGVQETQYF.

The genes are TRBV29-1 and TRBJ1-1; 7 bases line up with TRBD1. The CDR3 length is 13 residues. Germline-derived CDR1 and CDR2 are SQVTM and ANQGSEA. The J segment lost 0 bases and the V segment lost 7 bases, leaving 5 bases of the junction unmatched. Written as DNA, the CDR3 is TGCAGCGGCCAGACAGGGATGAACACTGAAGCTTTCTTT. The encoded protein is CSGQTGMNTEAFF.